These 18 T cell receptor beta chains were all obtained from the same sample, sequenced in a study of graft-versus-host responses after intestinal transplantation. Sequencing used immunoSEQ multiplex PCR; TCRdb keeps in-frame clones, though not all of them. The sample holds 40,000 or so clones, approximately 89% seen once. The sample was PBMCs, taken around 280 days after transplant. Receptors originate from a human patient who received an intestinal transplant, so some T cells may come from the graft donor.

On this clone: A junction end diverges from the germline sequence, so it may reflect a read error. The rearrangement uses TRBV7-2 and TRBJ2-3; 8 bases match TRBD2. The CDR3 loop spans 12 amino acids. Germline CDR1 is SGHTA and CDR2 is FQGNSA. CDR3: CASSRAGLVKNF. CDR3 coding DNA: TGTGCCAGCAGCCGGGCGGGACTAGTTAAGAATTTT. The complete variable domain, with remaining parts taken from reference TRBV7-2 and TRBJ2-3, reads GAGVSQSPSNKVTEKGKDVELRCDPISGHTALYWYRQSLGQGLEFLIYFQGNSAPDKSGLPSDRFSAERTGGSVSTLTIQRTQQEDSAVYLCASSRAGLVKNFGPGTRLTVL.

The rearrangement links TRBV5-4 to TRBJ2-5; TRBD1 matches 9 bases. J was trimmed by 3 bases and V by 4 bases; bases with no gene match: 4. The CDR3 sequence is 14 residues long. CDR1 and CDR2 (germline): SGHNT, YYREEE (reference sequence). Here the CDR3 reads CASSGRQGEETQYF. In DNA, the CDR3 is TGTGCCAGCAGCGGCCGACAGGGGGAAGAGACCCAGTACTTC.

This clone appeared a few times. The CDR3 DNA is TGTGCCAGCAGTGACGACAGGGGGCCAGATACGCAGTATTTT. It codes for CASSDDRGPDTQYF. This chain uses TRBV6-4 with TRBJ2-3; TRBD1 agrees at 10 bases. This CDR3 contains 14 residues. Unmatched junction bases numbered 0, after V lost 2 bases and J lost 4 bases. The germline V gene has CDR1 MRHNA and CDR2 SNTAGT.

This rearrangement joins TRBV6-5 to TRBJ2-4; TRBD2 aligns across 7 bases. This CDR3 contains 15 residues. The V segment lost 0 bases and the J segment 9 bases; nucleotides outside the gene matches: 8. In germline, CDR1 is MNHEY, CDR2 SVGAGI. The CDR3 nucleotides read TGTGCCAGCAGTTACTCCCCCAGCGGGGCGACCATTCAGTACTTC. This encodes CASSYSPSGATIQYF.

The chain is built from TRBV5-1 and TRBJ1-1; D perhaps matches TRBD1 (6 bases). CDR1 is SGHRS and CDR2 is YFSETQ in the germline V gene. The V and J ends lost 0 bases and 4 bases respectively, with 16 bases between them. The CDR3 length is 16 residues. CDR3 in amino acids: CASSLGPGGLGTEAFF. CDR3 DNA sequence: TGCGCCAGCAGCTTGGGCCCGGGGGGGCTGGGCACTGAAGCTTTCTTT.

The chain has TRBV6-5 and TRBJ1-6, with a tentative D call TRBD1 (6 bases). Trimming pared 10 bases from V and 11 bases from J, leaving 18 bases between. This CDR3 comprises 13 residues. Germline loops: CDR1 MNHEY, CDR2 SVGAGI. CDR3 loop: CATRGGGGAPLHF. Here the CDR3 DNA reads TGTGCCACGCGCGGGGGGGGCGGGGCACCCCTCCACTTT.

This chain uses TRBV4-1 with TRBJ2-1; TRBD1 aligns across 8 bases. The CDR3 runs 15 residues. V dropped 4 bases and J dropped 3; count of bases not matched to a gene: 5. From germline, CDR1 is MGHRA and CDR2 YSYEKL. The CDR3 DNA is TGCGCCAGCAGCCCCTCCGGACAGGGCTACAATGAGCAGTTCTTC. Translated: CASSPSGQGYNEQFF.

This clone showed up just once. The rearrangement joins TRBV6-1 to TRBJ1-3; D is undetermined. This CDR3 has 14 amino acids. Trimming stripped 8 bases from V and 0 bases from J, with 11 bases between. The germline V gene encodes CDR1 MNHNS and CDR2 SASEGT. The CDR3 sequence is CASRFTVSGNTIYF. The CDR3 coding sequence is TGTGCCAGCCGATTTACAGTCTCTGGAAACACCATATATTTT.

The chain is built from TRBV19 and TRBJ1-4; tentative D call: TRBD1 (5 bases). Germline V gene lookup returns CDR1 LNHDA and CDR2 SQIVND (reference sequence). The CDR3 runs 14 residues. Trimming took off 5 bases at V and 7 bases at J, with 14 bases between the two ends. In DNA, the CDR3 is TGTGCCAGTAGTCCCCCGGGGCGGATTGAAAAACTGTTTTTT. Translating it yields CASSPPGRIEKLFF. The full variable domain, its missing parts supplied by reference TRBV19 and TRBJ1-4, is DGGITQSPKYLFRKEGQNVTLSCEQNLNHDAMYWYRQDPGQGLRLIYYSQIVNDFQKGDIAEGYSVSREKKESFPLTVTSAQKNPTAFYLCASSPPGRIEKLFFGSGTQLSVL.

The chain couples TRBV18 to TRBJ2-2; 10 bases are a match to TRBD1. The CDR3 consists of 16 residues. Germline lookup yields CDR1 KGHSH and CDR2 LQKENI. V shed 0 bases and J 2 bases; nucleotides not matched to a gene: 0. CDR3 sequence reads: CASSPPTGGNTGELFF. As DNA, the CDR3 is TGTGCCAGCTCACCACCGACAGGGGGCAACACCGGGGAGCTGTTTTTT.

This clone was counted a few times. The chain joins TRBV6-5 to TRBJ1-6, with 7 bases lining up with TRBD1. The CDR3 loop spans 15 amino acids. Unmatched junction bases numbered 5, after V lost 0 bases and J lost 9 bases. CDR1 and CDR2 from the germline V gene are MNHEY and SVGAGI. Here the CDR3 DNA reads TGTGCCAGCAGTTACTCGAATCCAGGGGGTTCACCCCTCCACTTT. It is translated as CASSYSNPGGSPLHF.

The rearrangement joins TRBV9 to TRBJ2-7, with D perhaps TRBD2 (5 bases). V was shortened by 2 bases and J by 6 bases, with 18 bases between the two germline ends. Germline V gene lookup returns CDR1 SGDLS and CDR2 YYNGEE. The CDR3 extends over 15 amino acids. The CDR3 bases are TGTGCCAGCAGCGTGAGGGATACTATAGGCCTCGAGCAGTACTTC. It translates to CASSVRDTIGLEQYF.

This clone was seen a handful of times. The J gene is TRBJ1-1, the V gene TRBV6-5; no clear D. CDR3 length: 15 residues. Germline CDR1 reads MNHEY; CDR2 reads SVGAGI. The V end was cut by 6 bases, the J end by 5 bases, with 19 bases between. Here the CDR3 reads CASSPATGPGTEAFF. CDR3 DNA sequence: TGTGCCAGCAGCCCCGCCACGGGCCCGGGGACTGAAGCTTTCTTT.

The chain employs TRBV5-4 and TRBJ1-2, with D tentatively TRBD1 (6 bases). Germline loops: CDR1 SGHNT, CDR2 YYREEE (reference sequence). Trimming took off 4 bases at V and 2 bases at J, with 18 bases between the two ends. This CDR3 comprises 16 residues. For the CDR3, the DNA is TGTGCCAGCAGCGGACCGGACCCTACAGGGAACTATGGCTACACCTTC. Its translation: CASSGPDPTGNYGYTF.

The chain has TRBV4-1 and TRBJ2-3; possible D gene TRBD1, 6 bases. In germline, CDR1 is MGHRA, CDR2 YSYEKL. V lost 1 base to trimming and J lost 0 bases, with 14 bases between them. The CDR3 loop spans 17 amino acids. As DNA, the CDR3 is TGCGCCAGCAGCCAAGGGACGGGACACACTAGCACAGATACGCAGTATTTT. Translating gives CASSQGTGHTSTDTQYF.

V gene TRBV2 combines with J gene TRBJ2-3; TRBD2 matches at 8 bases. The germline CDR1 and CDR2 sequences are SNHLY and FYNNEI. This CDR3 contains 15 residues. The junction had 4 bases not matched to a gene; V was cut back by 2 bases and J by 3 bases. As DNA, the CDR3 is TGTGCCAGCAGTGAACAGGGCGGGGGGACAGATACGCAGTATTTT. This gives the protein CASSEQGGGTDTQYF.

The rearrangement links TRBV27 to TRBJ2-1; 9 bases align to TRBD1. The CDR3 length is 15 residues. Germline values: CDR1 MNHEY, CDR2 SMNVEV (reference sequence). Trimming at V came to 6 bases and at J to 6 bases, leaving 9 bases not matched to a gene. The CDR3 DNA is TGTGCCAGCAGCTGGGGACAGGGTGGGGTCAATGAGCAGTTCTTC. This codes for CASSWGQGGVNEQFF.

Only a few counts were recorded for this clone. The V gene is TRBV7-9, the J gene TRBJ2-5; D unresolved. Trimming removed 5 bases from V and 4 bases from J, with 14 bases in between. From germline, CDR1 is SEHNR and CDR2 FQNEAQ (reference sequence). The CDR3 sequence is 14 residues long. CDR3 amino acids: CASSSARIGETQYF. The CDR3 nucleotides are TGTGCCAGCAGCAGTGCCCGGATCGGAGAGACCCAGTACTTC.